This is a list of T cell receptor beta chains from one sample in a study of graft-versus-host responses after intestinal transplantation. The table came from immunoSEQ multiplex PCR; TCRdb's copy has only in-frame clones and leaves some out. In the table there are over 80,000 clones, 90% to 95% of which are singletons. These receptors' targets are unknown. The sequencing here drew on unstimulated CD4+ T cells sorted from spleen or lymph node cells, taken before transplant. The receptors were gathered from a human donor who was the organ donor for an intestinal transplant. CDR3s include the opening cysteine and the closing phenylalanine or tryptophan. The order of the fields is D gene, J gene, V gene, clone size, CDR3 DNA, CDR3 protein. A D gene is named only where the DNA matches it firmly. For some rows the clone size is stated as once, few or many, or as a class when expanded; others skip it.

>NA|TRBJ2-7|TRBV6-6|NA
TGTGCCAGCAGTTACTCGGGGAGGCGCGAGCAGTACTTC
CASSYSGRREQYF
>TRBD1|TRBJ2-2|TRBV27|once
TGTGCCAGCAGCCGGGACAGGGGGCTACGGGACGGGGAGCTGTTTTTT
CASSRDRGLRDGELFF
>TRBD1|TRBJ2-7|TRBV7-9|NA
TGTGCCAGCAGGACAGGGAGTCCCTCCTACGAGCAGTACTTC
CASRTGSPSYEQYF
>TRBD1|TRBJ1-2|TRBV4-3|NA
TGCGCCAGCAGCCAAGACTCTACAGGGGGCTTTGGCTACACCTTC
CASSQDSTGGFGYTF
>TRBD1|TRBJ1-5|TRBV27|NA
TGTGCCAGCAGTTCAGGACAGGCCTCACATCAGCCCCAGCATTTT
CASSSGQASHQPQHF
>TRBD1|TRBJ2-2|TRBV5-4|NA
TGTGCCAGCAGCGTCGGGACAGGGGGAGGATTTGGTAGGACCGGGGAGCTGTTTTTT
CASSVGTGGGFGRTGELFF
>TRBD1|TRBJ1-5|TRBV6-5|NA
TGTGCCAGCAGTGTTTGGACAGGGGGCAATCAGCCCCAGCATTTT
CASSVWTGGNQPQHF
>NA|TRBJ2-7|TRBV7-2|NA
TGTGCCAGCAGCTTCTTCAGGCCCGAGCAGTACTTC
CASSFFRPEQYF
>NA|TRBJ2-3|TRBV9|NA
TGTGCCAGCGGGGGGGCAAGCACAGATACGCAGTATTTT
CASGGASTDTQYF
>NA|TRBJ1-2|TRBV5-6|NA
TGTGCCAGCAGCTTGTCAGGGATTTATGGCTACACCTTC
CASSLSGIYGYTF
>NA|TRBJ1-1|TRBV11-2|NA
TGTGCCAGCAGCTCCAGGGCGACGAACACTGAAGCTTTCTTT
CASSSRATNTEAFF
>NA|TRBJ2-3|TRBV19|NA
TGTGCCAGTAGTACCTTCCAGGGAATCACAGATACGCAGTATTTT
CASSTFQGITDTQYF
>NA|TRBJ2-1|TRBV27|NA
TGTGCCAGCAGCGCGGATTCAAGCTCCTACAATGAGCAGTTCTTC
CASSADSSSYNEQFF
>TRBD2|TRBJ2-1|TRBV6-6|NA
TGTGCCAGCAGTCCCGTGGTAGCGGGGGCGTACAATGAGCAGTTCTTC
CASSPVVAGAYNEQFF
>TRBD2|TRBJ2-1|TRBV6-6|NA
TGTGCCAGCACCGACCCGGGACTAGCGGGGAGTGAGCAGTTCTTC
CASTDPGLAGSEQFF
>TRBD1|TRBJ2-5|TRBV19|NA
TGTGCCAGTAGTCAGAGGGGGCGCCGGGGGACCCAGTACTTC
CASSQRGRRGTQYF
>TRBD2|TRBJ2-7|TRBV29-1|NA
TGCAGCGTCCCCGGGGGTAGCGGGGTCTACGAGCAGTACTTC
CSVPGGSGVYEQYF
>TRBD2|TRBJ2-3|TRBV4-1|NA
TGCGCCAGCAGTCGGACTAGCGGGGGGTCCCGCACAGATACGCAGTATTTT
CASSRTSGGSRTDTQYF
>NA|TRBJ2-7|TRBV6-1|few
TGTGCCAGCAGCGCAGAGGGATTCCACGAGCAGTACTTC
CASSAEGFHEQYF
>NA|TRBJ1-5|TRBV19|NA
TGTGCCAGTAGTATTAGGTCCCCACAGGGCGGCAATCAGCCCCAGCATTTT
CASSIRSPQGGNQPQHF
>TRBD1|TRBJ1-1|TRBV28|NA
TGTGCCAGCAGGATAGGGGGCGGAATGAACACTGAAGCTTTCTTT
CASRIGGGMNTEAFF
>NA|TRBJ1-1|TRBV18|NA
TGTGCCAGCTCTAGGGGGATGAACACTGAAGCTTTCTTT
CASSRGMNTEAFF
>NA|TRBJ2-5|TRBV6-5|NA
TGTGCCAGCAGTTACTCCCGGACAGCCGGCCAAGAGACCCAGTACTTC
CASSYSRTAGQETQYF
>NA|TRBJ1-4|TRBV7-9|NA
TGTGCCAGCAGCCCGAGACAGGCCTTTAATGAAAAACTGTTTTTT
CASSPRQAFNEKLFF